These 23 T cell receptor beta chains came from one sample sequenced in a study of neurological immune-mediated disorders. From the 5' RACE reads, TCRdb called clonotypes with MiXCR, one entry per CDR3 protein. Here the sample spans 78,000 or so distinct CDR3 sequences, roughly 4.7% being singletons. The specimen was PBMCs. These receptors all come from a woman in her thirties with multiple sclerosis.

As regards this clonotype: This sequence may be a read error, since a much larger clone differs from it by one base. The chain combines TRBV6-5 with TRBJ2-1; D unclear. Germline V gene lookup returns CDR1 MNHEY and CDR2 SVGAGI. Trimming pared 5 bases from V and 4 bases from J, leaving 21 bases between. This CDR3 has 17 amino acids. The CDR3 here is CASSDMTIGDDYNEQFF. The DNA of the CDR3 is TGTGCCAGCAGTGACATGACAATCGGAGATGATTACAATGAGCAGTTCTTC.

In its sample, this clonotype was seen a few times. As DNA, the CDR3 is TGCGCCAGCTCCCTTTACTATGAGCAGTTCTTC. Protein: CASSLYYEQFF. The rearrangement joins TRBV10-2 to TRBJ2-1, with no clear D. The ends were cut back, 8 bases at V and 8 bases at J, with 10 bases in the middle. The CDR3 loop spans 11 amino acids. Germline V gives CDR1 WSHSY, CDR2 SAAADI.

In its sample, this clonotype was seen a few times. V and J are TRBV6-6 and TRBJ1-3; TRBD1 aligns across 9 bases. Germline loops: CDR1 MNHNY, CDR2 SVGAGI (reference sequence). The CDR3 contains 19 residues. The junction had 20 bases not matched to a gene; V was cut back by 4 bases and J by 7 bases. CDR3 in DNA: TGTGCCAGCAGTTCCGCCGTGCCCGGGACAGGGCTCTCCGGGAACACCATATATTTT. This gives the protein CASSSAVPGTGLSGNTIYF.

This clonotype appeared many times. The rearrangement joins TRBV28 to TRBJ2-7; no clear D gene. The germline V gene encodes CDR1 MDHEN and CDR2 SYDVKM. There are 12 residues in the CDR3. Trimming removed 3 bases from V and 6 bases from J, with 9 bases in between. CDR3 region: CASSFFLGEQYF. The DNA for the CDR3 is TGTGCCAGCAGTTTTTTCTTGGGCGAGCAGTACTTC.

This chain connects TRBV9 to TRBJ1-3; D unclear. Germline CDR1 and CDR2: SGDLS and YYNGEE. This CDR3 is built from 15 residues. V lost 3 bases to trimming and J lost 1 base, with 11 bases between them. The CDR3 loop reads CASSATEGSGNTIYF. In DNA, the CDR3 is TGTGCCAGCAGCGCGACCGAGGGATCTGGAAACACCATATATTTT.

This clonotype was recorded many times. The genes are TRBV12-3 or TRBV12-4 and TRBJ2-1; D uncertain. The CDR3 is 12 amino acids. Trimming removed 3 bases from V and 6 bases from J, with 6 bases in between. The CDR3 reads CASSFDVNEQFF. The CDR3, as DNA: TGTGCCAGCAGTTTTGATGTCAATGAGCAGTTCTTC.

In its sample, this clonotype was seen many times. This chain links TRBV4-1 with TRBJ2-3; 7 bases agree with TRBD1. Germline loops: CDR1 MGHRA, CDR2 YSYEKL. V trimming: 1 base; J trimming: 2 bases; junction bases outside the gene matches: 18. This CDR3 comprises 20 residues. CDR3 amino acids: CASSQGPFRQGGAATDTQYF. The CDR3, as DNA: TGCGCCAGCAGCCAAGGACCTTTTCGACAGGGTGGTGCGGCCACAGATACGCAGTATTTT.

Many counts were recorded for this clonotype. This chain links TRBV14 with TRBJ1-3, with D possibly TRBD1 on 5 matching bases. V lost 1 base to trimming and J lost 2 bases, with 9 bases between them. The V gene's germline CDR1 is SGHDN and CDR2 FVKESK. The CDR3 length is 15 residues. The DNA for the CDR3 is TGTGCCAGCAGCCAAGTGACAGCTCCTGGAAACACCATATATTTT. This encodes CASSQVTAPGNTIYF.

In this sample, this clonotype turned up many times. The rearrangement joins TRBV5-1 to TRBJ2-6; TRBD1 or TRBD2 may be the D gene (5 bases each). CDR1 and CDR2 (germline): SGHRS, YFSETQ. CDR3 size: 16 residues. The germline V and J ends were trimmed by 4 bases and 0 bases, with 11 bases remaining between them. The CDR3 coding sequence is TGCGCCAGCAGCCCGGGACCCAGCTCTGGGGCCAACGTCCTGACTTTC. Translation gives CASSPGPSSGANVLTF.

The rearrangement links TRBV18 to TRBJ2-5; 7 bases agree with TRBD1. After removal of 5 bases from V and 2 bases from J, the junction contained 11 bases not matched to a gene. The CDR3 sequence is 16 residues long. Germline V gives CDR1 KGHSH, CDR2 LQKENI. In DNA form, the CDR3 reads TGTGCCAGCTCAGGGACAGACAGTGGAAGGCAAGAGACCCAGTACTTC. It translates to CASSGTDSGRQETQYF.

This clonotype was recorded at least ten times. Written as DNA, the CDR3 is TGTGCCAGCAGTCGGGACAAAGTCTATGGCTACACCTTC. It encodes CASSRDKVYGYTF. The rearrangement links TRBV12-3 or TRBV12-4 to TRBJ1-2, with D tentatively TRBD1 (6 bases). Trimming removed 5 bases at V and 4 bases at J, with 11 bases between. The CDR3 consists of 13 residues.

The chain links TRBV20-1 to TRBJ1-2, with D maybe TRBD1 (5 bases). Trimming removed 6 bases at V and 7 bases at J, with 15 bases between. The CDR3 is 12 amino acids. The germline V gene has CDR1 DFQATT and CDR2 SNEGSKA (reference sequence). The chain's CDR3 is CSASDGGGGYTF. The CDR3 nucleotides read TGCAGTGCCAGTGACGGGGGTGGTGGCTACACCTTC.

This clonotype appeared many times. J is TRBJ1-4 and V is TRBV5-1, with D tentatively TRBD1 (5 bases). The length of the CDR3 is 15 residues. Germline V lookup: CDR1 SGHRS, CDR2 YFSETQ. V gave up 0 bases and J gave up 2 bases, with 8 bases separating them. The CDR3 sequence: CASSLEGATNEKLFF. CDR3 in DNA: TGCGCCAGCAGCTTGGAAGGGGCGACTAATGAAAAACTGTTTTTT.

With respect to this clonotype: A clone one base away is much larger, so this may be a read error. The chain recombines TRBV10-1 with TRBJ1-6; no clear D. CDR3 length: 12 amino acids. Germline V lookup: CDR1 WNHNN, CDR2 SYGVQD (reference sequence). CDR3 in DNA: TGCGACAGCAGTGATGGTGATTCACCCCTCCACTTT. Residues: CDSSDGDSPLHF.

In its sample, this clonotype was seen many times. The chain links TRBV20-1 to TRBJ2-3; a possible D gene is TRBD2 (6 bases). This CDR3 is 18 amino acids long. Germline CDR1 reads DFQATT; CDR2 reads SNEGSKA (reference sequence). V was clipped by 2 bases and J by 0 bases, with 21 bases between them. CDR3 sequence reads: CSARNPRTTLHSTDTQYF. The DNA for the CDR3 is TGCAGTGCTAGAAACCCACGGACTACTCTACATAGCACAGATACGCAGTATTTT.

There are many counts of this clonotype. The chain couples TRBV18 to TRBJ2-4; D possibly matches TRBD1 or TRBD2 (5 bases each). CDR1 is KGHSH, CDR2 LQKENI, per germline. V lost 8 bases and J 6 bases, leaving 14 bases between the germline ends. The CDR3 is made up of 13 amino acids. The CDR3 loop is CASSGYQGNIQYF. DNA for the CDR3: TGTGCCAGCAGCGGATACCAGGGAAACATTCAGTACTTC.

This clonotype was counted only a few times. The rearrangement links TRBV20-1 to TRBJ2-7; 8 bases match TRBD2. CDR1 and CDR2 from the germline V gene are DFQATT and SNEGSKA (reference sequence). V lost 0 bases, J lost 3 bases, and 7 bases stayed unmatched. This CDR3 has 15 residues. The CDR3 loop reads CSARDLPGTSYEQYF. The CDR3 DNA sequence: TGCAGTGCTAGAGACCTACCCGGGACTAGCTACGAGCAGTACTTC.

This clonotype was counted at least ten times. V usage is TRBV2 and J usage is TRBJ2-1; D is tentatively TRBD1 or TRBD2 (5 bases each). There are 20 residues in the CDR3. Germline CDR1 SNHLY, CDR2 FYNNEI. The ends were cut back, 4 bases at V and 1 base at J, with 26 bases in the middle. This CDR3 is CASSGSWWDSGAGSYNEQFF. CDR3 nucleotide sequence: TGTGCCAGCAGTGGATCGTGGTGGGATAGTGGGGCGGGTTCCTACAATGAGCAGTTCTTC.

This clonotype has a count of ten or more. The chain employs TRBV5-1 and TRBJ2-1; D might be TRBD1 or TRBD2, each matching 5 bases. The CDR3 sequence is 15 residues long. The germline CDR1 and CDR2 sequences are SGHRS and YFSETQ. V gave up 1 base and J gave up 6 bases, with 14 bases separating them. For the CDR3, the DNA is TGCGCCAGCAGCTTGTTCTGGGACCCCGTCAATGAGCAGTTCTTC. Encoded protein: CASSLFWDPVNEQFF.

Ten or more counts support this clonotype. In DNA, the CDR3 is TGTGCCAGCAGCTTAGCGGGGGCGCAAGAGACCCAGTACTTC. Its protein is CASSLAGAQETQYF. V usage is TRBV5-5 and J usage is TRBJ2-5; 8 bases fit TRBD2. J lost 2 bases, V lost 2 bases, and 2 bases had no gene match. CDR3 size: 14 residues. From germline, CDR1 is SGHKS and CDR2 YYEKEE (reference sequence).

In this sample, this clonotype turned up many times. CDR3 sequence: CASSLAGLPPTEAFF. The CDR3 nucleotides are TGTGCCAGCAGCTTAGCAGGCCTACCTCCCACTGAAGCTTTCTTT. The chain is built from TRBV7-9 and TRBJ1-1, with no clear D. The V end was cut by 0 bases, the J end by 4 bases, with 12 bases between. The CDR3 covers 15 residues. Germline lookup yields CDR1 SEHNR and CDR2 FQNEAQ (reference sequence).

In its sample, this clonotype was seen many times. V is TRBV5-1 and J is TRBJ2-2; TRBD2 might be the D (6 bases). Germline V gives CDR1 SGHRS, CDR2 YFSETQ. CDR3 length: 14 amino acids. Trimming removed 0 bases from V and 7 bases from J, with 10 bases in between. In DNA, the CDR3 is TGCGCCAGCAGCTTGGCCTTGGGAGGCGGGGAGCTGTTTTTT. Its translation: CASSLALGGGELFF.

This clonotype was detected only a few times. The J gene is TRBJ1-3, the V gene TRBV5-1, with D uncertain. V lost 2 bases and J 0 bases, leaving 12 bases between the germline ends. This CDR3 spans 16 amino acids. Germline V gene sequence: CDR1 SGHRS, CDR2 YFSETQ. The CDR3 spells CASSFYGGDSGNTIYF. DNA for the CDR3: TGCGCCAGCAGCTTCTACGGAGGAGACTCTGGAAACACCATATATTTT.